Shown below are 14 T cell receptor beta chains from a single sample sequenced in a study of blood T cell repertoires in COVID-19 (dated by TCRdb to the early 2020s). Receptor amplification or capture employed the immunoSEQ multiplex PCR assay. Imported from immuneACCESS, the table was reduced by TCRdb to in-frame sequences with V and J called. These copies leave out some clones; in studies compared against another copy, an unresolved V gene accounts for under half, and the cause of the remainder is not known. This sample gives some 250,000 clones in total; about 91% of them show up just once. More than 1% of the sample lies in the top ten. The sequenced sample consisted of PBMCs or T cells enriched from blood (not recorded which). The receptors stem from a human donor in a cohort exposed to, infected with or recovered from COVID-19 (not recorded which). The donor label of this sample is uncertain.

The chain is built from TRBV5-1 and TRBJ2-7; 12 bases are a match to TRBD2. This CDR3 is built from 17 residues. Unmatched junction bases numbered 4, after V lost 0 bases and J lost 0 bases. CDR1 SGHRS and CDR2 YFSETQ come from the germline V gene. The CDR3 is CASSLALAGGSSYEQYF. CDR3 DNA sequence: TGCGCCAGCAGCTTGGCTCTAGCGGGGGGGAGCTCCTACGAGCAGTACTTC.

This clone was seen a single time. CDR3 sequence reads: CASSVGGTGAHEQYF. DNA of the CDR3: TGTGCCAGCAGCGTAGGGGGGACAGGGGCCCACGAGCAGTACTTC. The gene calls are TRBV9 and TRBJ2-7, with TRBD1 identical over 10 bases. Germline V gene data show CDR1 as SGDLS and CDR2 as YYNGEE. CDR3 length: 15 residues. Trimming at V came to 0 bases and at J to 5 bases, leaving 5 bases not matched to a gene.

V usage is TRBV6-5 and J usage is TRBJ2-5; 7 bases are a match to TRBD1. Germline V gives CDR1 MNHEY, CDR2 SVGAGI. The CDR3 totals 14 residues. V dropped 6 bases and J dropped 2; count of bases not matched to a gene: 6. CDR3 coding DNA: TGTGCCAGCAGATCCGGGACAGCACAAGAGACCCAGTACTTC. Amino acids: CASRSGTAQETQYF.

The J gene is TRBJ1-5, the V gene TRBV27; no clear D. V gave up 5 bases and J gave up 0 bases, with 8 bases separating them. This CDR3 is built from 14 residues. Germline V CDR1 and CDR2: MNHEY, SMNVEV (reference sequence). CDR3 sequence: CASSPISSNQPQHF. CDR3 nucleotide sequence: TGTGCCAGCAGTCCTATATCTAGCAATCAGCCCCAGCATTTT.

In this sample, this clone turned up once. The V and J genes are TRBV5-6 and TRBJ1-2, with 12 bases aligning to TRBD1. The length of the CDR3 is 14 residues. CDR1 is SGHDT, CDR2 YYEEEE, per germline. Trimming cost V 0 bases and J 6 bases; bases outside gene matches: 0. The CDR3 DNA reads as TGTGCCAGCAGCTTGGGGGACAGGGGGCATGGCTACACCTTC. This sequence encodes CASSLGDRGHGYTF.

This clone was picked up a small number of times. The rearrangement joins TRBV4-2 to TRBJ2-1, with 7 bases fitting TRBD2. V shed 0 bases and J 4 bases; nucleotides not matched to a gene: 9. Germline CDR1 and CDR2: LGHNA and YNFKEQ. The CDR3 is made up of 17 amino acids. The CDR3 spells CASSQDGGLSGYNEQFF. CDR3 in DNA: TGTGCCAGCAGCCAAGATGGGGGACTATCCGGATACAATGAGCAGTTCTTC.

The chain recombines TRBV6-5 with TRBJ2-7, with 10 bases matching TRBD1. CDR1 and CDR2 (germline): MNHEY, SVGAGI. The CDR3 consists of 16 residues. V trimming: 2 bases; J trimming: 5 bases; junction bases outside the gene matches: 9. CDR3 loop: CASSYGRQGAVDEQYF. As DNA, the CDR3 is TGTGCCAGCAGTTACGGAAGACAGGGGGCTGTGGACGAGCAGTACTTC.

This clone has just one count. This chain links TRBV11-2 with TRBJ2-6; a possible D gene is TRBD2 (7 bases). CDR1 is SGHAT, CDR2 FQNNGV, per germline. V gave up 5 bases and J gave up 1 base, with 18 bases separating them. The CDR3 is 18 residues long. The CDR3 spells CASSPKQGGSSGANVLTF. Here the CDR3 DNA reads TGTGCCAGCAGCCCGAAACAGGGAGGGTCTTCTGGGGCCAACGTCCTGACTTTC.

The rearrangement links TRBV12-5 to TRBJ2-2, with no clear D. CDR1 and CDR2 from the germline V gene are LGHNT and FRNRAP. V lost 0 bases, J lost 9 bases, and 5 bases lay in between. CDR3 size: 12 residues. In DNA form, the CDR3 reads TGTGCTAGTGGTTTGGTACTCAGGGAGCTGTTTTTT. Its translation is CASGLVLRELFF.

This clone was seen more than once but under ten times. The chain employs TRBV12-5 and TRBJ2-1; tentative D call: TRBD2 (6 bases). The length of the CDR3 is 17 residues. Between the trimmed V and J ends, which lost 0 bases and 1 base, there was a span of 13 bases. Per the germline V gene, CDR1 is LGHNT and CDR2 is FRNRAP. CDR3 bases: TGTGCTAGTGGTTTGGTACTTGGGGGGAGGTCCTACAATGAGCAGTTCTTC. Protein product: CASGLVLGGRSYNEQFF.

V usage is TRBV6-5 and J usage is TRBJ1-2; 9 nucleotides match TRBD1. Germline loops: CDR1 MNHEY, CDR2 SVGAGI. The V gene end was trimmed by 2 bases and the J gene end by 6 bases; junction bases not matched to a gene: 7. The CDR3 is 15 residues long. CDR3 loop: CASSYLYRGRDGYTF. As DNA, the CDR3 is TGTGCCAGCAGTTACCTATACAGGGGGCGAGATGGCTACACCTTC.

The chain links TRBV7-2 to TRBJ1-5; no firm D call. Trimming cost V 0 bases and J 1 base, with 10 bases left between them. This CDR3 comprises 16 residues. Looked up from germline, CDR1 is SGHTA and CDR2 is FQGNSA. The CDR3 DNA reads TGTGCCAGCAGCTTAGCGCTTGGGCAGAGCAATCAGCCCCAGCATTTT. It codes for CASSLALGQSNQPQHF.

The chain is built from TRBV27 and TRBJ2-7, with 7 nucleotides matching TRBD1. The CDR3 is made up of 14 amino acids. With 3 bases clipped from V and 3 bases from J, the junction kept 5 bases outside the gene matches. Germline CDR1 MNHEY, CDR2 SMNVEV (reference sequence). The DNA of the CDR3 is TGTGCCAGCAGTTTGTTAGGGGGCCGCTACGAGCAGTACTTC. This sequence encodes CASSLLGGRYEQYF.

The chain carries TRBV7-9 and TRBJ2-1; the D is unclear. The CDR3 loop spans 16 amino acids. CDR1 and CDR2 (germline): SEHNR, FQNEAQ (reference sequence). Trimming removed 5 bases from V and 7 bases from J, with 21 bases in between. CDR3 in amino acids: CASSPSLMGLRNEQFF. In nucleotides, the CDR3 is TGTGCCAGCAGCCCGAGTTTGATGGGCCTAAGGAATGAGCAGTTCTTC.